The source of this T cell receptor (beta chain) is a study of T cell repertoires in cytomegalovirus infection. Study as a whole: Recently identified HLA-C-restricted CMV epitopes were used, and well-studied HLA-B-restricted CMV epitopes were used as well. Signatures in public TCR beta sequences pointed to both CMV infection and matching HLA type.

This clonotype appeared a few times. No antigen is known for it. Each CDR3 protein is one row after TCRdb ran MiXCR on the reads. The table shows some 500,000 distinct CDR3 sequences, with approximately 40% occurring only once. Whole-study results and caveats: The study identified carriers of CMV plus the relevant HLA from cumulative public TCR beta family frequency. CMV-specific TCR beta clonotypes restricted by HLA-C were the ones dominating the ex vivo response.

The sample in question was cultured PBMCs, obtained from culture after CMV antigen stimulation. This sequence was found in a human donor in good health (CMV status not recorded). Some clones in this sample may be carry-over from other donors' samples.

The CDR3 DNA reads TGTGCCTGGGACAGACAGAGAATTTATGGCTACACCTTC. Translated: CAWDRQRIYGYTF. V and J are TRBV30 and TRBJ1-2; a weak D match, TRBD1 (5 bases). Germline V gene data show CDR1 as GTSNPN and CDR2 as SVGIG (reference sequence). This CDR3 is built from 13 residues. Between the trimmed V and J ends, which lost 5 bases and 5 bases, there was a span of 15 bases.